The next 8 T cell receptor beta chains were all read from a single sample in a study of long-term antiretroviral therapy in people with HIV. The assay, immunoSEQ v3.0, was run at survey level. The protocol was immunoSEQ multiplex PCR, while the TCRdb copy is restricted to in-frame clones and leaves out a portion. Among roughly 30,000 clones, about 84% were seen once, and the ten largest hold less than 9.5%. The sample in question was unsorted PBMCs, obtained 4.8 to 5 years after starting antiretroviral therapy. The receptors shown here come from a man in his forties with HIV.

The chain recombines TRBV18 with TRBJ2-5, with TRBD2 matching 7 bases. Germline V gene data show CDR1 as KGHSH and CDR2 as LQKENI. The CDR3 extends over 15 amino acids. V lost 0 bases, J lost 1 base, and 2 bases stayed unmatched. CDR3 sequence reads: CASSPPGRAQETQYF. The CDR3 nucleotides are TGTGCCAGCTCACCACCGGGGAGGGCCCAAGAGACCCAGTACTTC. The complete variable domain, with remaining parts taken from reference TRBV18 and TRBJ2-5, reads NAGVMQNPRHLVRRRGQEARLRCSPMKGHSHVYWYRQLPEEGLKFMVYLQKENIIDESGMPKERFSAEFPKEGPSILRIQQVVRGDSAAYFCASSPPGRAQETQYFGPGTRLLVL.

The chain joins TRBV5-1 to TRBJ2-1, with D unclear. Germline-derived CDR1 and CDR2 are SGHRS and YFSETQ. The V end was cut by 1 base, the J end by 8 bases, with 16 bases between. CDR3 size: 15 residues. CDR3 loop: CASSLSGRIDDEQFF. The CDR3 coding sequence is TGCGCCAGCAGCTTGTCCGGACGCATTGACGATGAGCAGTTCTTC.

The chain employs TRBV10-3 and TRBJ2-7; 15 bases are a match to TRBD2. The CDR3 totals 17 residues. Germline V gene data show CDR1 as ENHRY and CDR2 as SYGVKD. The V segment lost 10 bases and the J segment 0 bases; nucleotides outside the gene matches: 10. CDR3 protein: CATHAGTSGGSSYEQYF. CDR3 nucleotides: TGTGCCACGCACGCCGGGACTAGCGGGGGGAGCTCCTACGAGCAGTACTTC.

V and J are TRBV14 and TRBJ1-1; a possible D gene is TRBD1 (5 bases). Germline V gene sequence: CDR1 SGHDN, CDR2 FVKESK. V was clipped by 10 bases and J by 6 bases, with 21 bases between them. This CDR3 has 14 amino acids. CDR3 protein: CATVALTDSPEAFF. In DNA form, the CDR3 reads TGTGCCACCGTAGCCTTGACAGATTCCCCTGAAGCTTTCTTT.

This clone was seen a single time. The chain links TRBV28 to TRBJ1-5; D is unresolved. V was clipped by 5 bases and J by 3 bases, with 14 bases between them. Looked up from germline, CDR1 is MDHEN and CDR2 is SYDVKM. The CDR3 covers 15 residues. The CDR3 spells CASSNPEVVNQPQHF. CDR3 nucleotide sequence: TGTGCCAGCAGTAACCCGGAGGTGGTCAATCAGCCCCAGCATTTT. The full variable domain, rest sourced from reference TRBV28 and TRBJ1-5, is DVKVTQSSRYLVKRTGEKVFLECVQDMDHENMFWYRQDPGLGLRLIYFSYDVKMKEKGDIPEGYSVSREKKERFSLILESASTNQTSMYLCASSNPEVVNQPQHFGDGTRLSIL.

As to this clone: Sequence at one end of the junction differs from germline and may be a read error. The CDR3 loop is CASSLGVPLDF. The CDR3 nucleotides read TGTGCCAGCAGCCTGGGGGTCCCCCTGGACTTC. The rearrangement uses TRBV7-9 and TRBJ2-5; the D call may be TRBD1 or TRBD2 (5 bases each). The length of the CDR3 is 11 residues. Per germline, CDR1 SEHNR and CDR2 FQNEAQ (reference sequence).

The chain joins TRBV4-3 to TRBJ2-3; TRBD2 aligns across 14 bases. V shed 2 bases, J shed 5 bases, and the junction held 6 bases outside the gene matches. This CDR3 contains 17 residues. Germline CDR1 is LGHNA and CDR2 is YSLEER. CDR3 DNA: TGCGCCAGCAGCCAACAACCGGGACTAGCGGGAGTAGATACGCAGTATTTT. This codes for CASSQQPGLAGVDTQYF.

This sequence joins TRBV6-1 and TRBJ2-6; D is uncertain. The CDR3 is 14 amino acids. With 5 bases removed from V and 4 bases from J, the gap between germline ends came to 9 bases. The V gene's germline CDR1 is MNHNS and CDR2 SASEGT. The CDR3 loop is CASSKLIGANVLTF. DNA for the CDR3: TGTGCCAGCAGTAAGTTGATCGGGGCCAACGTCCTGACTTTC.